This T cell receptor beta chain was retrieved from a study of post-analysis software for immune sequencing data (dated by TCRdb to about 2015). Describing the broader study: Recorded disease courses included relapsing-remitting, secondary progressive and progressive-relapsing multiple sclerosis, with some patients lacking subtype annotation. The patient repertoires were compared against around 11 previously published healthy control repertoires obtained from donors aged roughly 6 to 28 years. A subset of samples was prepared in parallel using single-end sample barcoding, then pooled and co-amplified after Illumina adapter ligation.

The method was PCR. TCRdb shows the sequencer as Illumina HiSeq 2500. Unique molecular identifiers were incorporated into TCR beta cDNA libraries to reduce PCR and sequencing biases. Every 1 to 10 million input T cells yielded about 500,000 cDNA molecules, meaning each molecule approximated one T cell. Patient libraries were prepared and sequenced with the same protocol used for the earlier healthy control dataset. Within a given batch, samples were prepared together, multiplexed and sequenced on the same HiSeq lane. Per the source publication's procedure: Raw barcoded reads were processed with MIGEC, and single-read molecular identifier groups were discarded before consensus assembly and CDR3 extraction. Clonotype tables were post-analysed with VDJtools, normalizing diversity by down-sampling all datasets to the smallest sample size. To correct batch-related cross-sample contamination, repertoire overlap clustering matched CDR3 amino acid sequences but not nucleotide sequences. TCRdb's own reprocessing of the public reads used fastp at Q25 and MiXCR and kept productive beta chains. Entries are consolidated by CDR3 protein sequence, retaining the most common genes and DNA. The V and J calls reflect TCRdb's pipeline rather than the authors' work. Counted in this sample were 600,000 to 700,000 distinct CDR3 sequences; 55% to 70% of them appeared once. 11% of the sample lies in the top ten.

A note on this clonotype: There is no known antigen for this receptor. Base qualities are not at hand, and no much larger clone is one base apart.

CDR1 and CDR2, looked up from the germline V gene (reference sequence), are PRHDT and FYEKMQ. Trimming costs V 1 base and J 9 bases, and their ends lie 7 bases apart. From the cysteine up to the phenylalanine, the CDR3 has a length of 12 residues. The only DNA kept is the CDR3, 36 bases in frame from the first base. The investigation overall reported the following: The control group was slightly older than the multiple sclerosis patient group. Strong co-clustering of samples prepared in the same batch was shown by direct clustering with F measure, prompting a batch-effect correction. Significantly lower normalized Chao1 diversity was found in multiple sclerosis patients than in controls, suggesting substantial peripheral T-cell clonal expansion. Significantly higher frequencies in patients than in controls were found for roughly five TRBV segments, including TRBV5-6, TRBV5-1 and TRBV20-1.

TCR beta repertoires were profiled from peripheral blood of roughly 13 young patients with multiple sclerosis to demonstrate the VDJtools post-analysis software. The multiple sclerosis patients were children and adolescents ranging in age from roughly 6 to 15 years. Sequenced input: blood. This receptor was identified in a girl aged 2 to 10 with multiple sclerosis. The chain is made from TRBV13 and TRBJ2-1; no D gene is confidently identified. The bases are TGTGCCAGCAGCTTAGAATATTCTGAGCAGTTCTTC. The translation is CASSLEYSEQFF.